This T cell receptor (beta chain) is from a study of molecular identifiers for immune sequencing clone quantification. Study-wide points: Reports indicate spiked Jurkat TCR RNA from one cell could be found among about 1.1 million naive cells.

This CDR3 has 16 amino acids. The germline V gene has CDR1 GTSNPN and CDR2 SVGIG (reference sequence). The ends lost 2 bases at V and 0 bases at J; junction bases unmatched: 5. With respect to this clonotype: The antigen remains unidentified.

Based on a CD8+CD4-CCR7+CD45RA+ profile, naive CD8 T cells were sorted. Making the bulk TCR libraries relied on previously described methods and listed TCR primers. TCRdb independently ran MiXCR on the PCR reads; one entry per CDR3 protein. This table holds approximately 630,000 distinct CDR3 sequences, about 25% found once. The clonotype comes from a human donor in good health. Some libraries in this study had Jurkat cell RNA spiked in. The sample taken for sequencing was naive CD8+ T cells from blood, with Jurkat cell RNA spiked in. Indicated subset: FACS-sorted CD8+CD4-CCR7+CD45RA+ naive T cells. The V gene is TRBV30, the J gene TRBJ1-3, with TRBD1 identical over 9 bases. The CDR3 loop reads CAWSTRDRASGNTIYF. The CDR3 DNA sequence: TGTGCCTGGAGTACACGGGACAGGGCCTCTGGAAACACCATATATTTT.